The clone carrying this TCR beta chain was seen a single time. Its matching antigen is unknown. Germline CDR1 and CDR2: MNHNS and SASEGT. The CDR3 totals 14 residues. The ends were cut back, 7 bases at V and 1 base at J, with 13 bases in the middle. This sample is drawn from a study of OX40 agonist ivuxolimab in advanced cancers. Study-level background: Treatment of patients was with ivuxolimab, an agonistic anti-OX40 (CD134) antibody. Three patients, one with hepatocellular carcinoma and two with cutaneous melanoma, achieved partial responses.

Study results and caveats: Both blood CD4+ and CD8+ T cells showed clonal growth by week 6 at 0.1 to 3.0 mg/kg.

TCRdb's copy holds only in-frame clones and misses some; the assay was immunoSEQ multiplex PCR. The sample has 100,000 or so clones, approximately 90% seen once. V gene TRBV6-1 combines with J gene TRBJ1-1; D gene ambiguous. Material: CD4+ or CD8+ T cells sorted from blood, obtained in a trial of the OX40 agonist ivuxolimab. The sequence derives from an adult with an advanced solid tumor such as melanoma, head and neck, liver or kidney cancer. The CDR3: CASKRLDPNTEAFF. CDR3 DNA sequence: TGTGCCAGCAAAAGGTTGGACCCGAACACTGAAGCTTTCTTT.